The present TCR beta chain was sequenced within a study of identical twins. General study results and limits: Out-of-frame beta chain sequences displayed weaker excess sharing between twins.

Unique molecular identifiers were in the cDNA, with template-switch universal primer binding. MiXCR was run by TCRdb on the 5' RACE reads, yielding one entry per CDR3 protein. This sample has roughly 490,000 distinct CDR3 sequences; roughly an eighth occur once, and the top ten carry about 0.97%. This CDR3 is 14 amino acids long. Deletions cut 6 bases from V and 4 bases from J, with 16 bases between. Regarding this clonotype: Its specificity is unknown.

The sample also formed part of further work on yellow fever vaccine responses in identical twins.

Sequencing was performed on CD4+ T cells sorted from blood. This clonotype originated in a woman between 18 and 29 years old in good health. J is TRBJ2-7 and V is TRBV12-3 or TRBV12-4; D may be TRBD1 (6 bases). The CDR3 coding sequence is TGTGCCAGCAGGCGGACAGTCTCAACTTACGAGCAGTACTTC. It translates to CASRRTVSTYEQYF.